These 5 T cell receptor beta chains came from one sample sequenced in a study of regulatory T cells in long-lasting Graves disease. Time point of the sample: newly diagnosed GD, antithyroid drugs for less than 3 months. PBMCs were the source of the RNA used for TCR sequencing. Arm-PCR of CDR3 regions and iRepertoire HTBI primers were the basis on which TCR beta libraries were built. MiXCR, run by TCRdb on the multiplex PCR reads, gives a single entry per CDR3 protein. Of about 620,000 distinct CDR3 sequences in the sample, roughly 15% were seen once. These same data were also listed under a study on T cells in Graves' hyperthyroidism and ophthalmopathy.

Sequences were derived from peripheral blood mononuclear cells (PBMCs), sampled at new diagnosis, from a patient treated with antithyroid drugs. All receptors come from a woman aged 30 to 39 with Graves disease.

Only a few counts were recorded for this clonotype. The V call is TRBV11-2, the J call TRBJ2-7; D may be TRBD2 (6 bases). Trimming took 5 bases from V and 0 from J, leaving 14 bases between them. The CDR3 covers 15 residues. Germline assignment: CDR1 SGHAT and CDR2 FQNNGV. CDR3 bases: TGTGCCAGCAGCGCGGAGACTAGTTTCTCCTACGAGCAGTACTTC. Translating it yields CASSAETSFSYEQYF.

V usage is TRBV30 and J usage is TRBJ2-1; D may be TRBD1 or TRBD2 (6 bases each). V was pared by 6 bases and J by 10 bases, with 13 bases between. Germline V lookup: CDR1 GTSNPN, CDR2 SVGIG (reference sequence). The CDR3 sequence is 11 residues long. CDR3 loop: CACGKGGEQFF. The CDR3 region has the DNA TGTGCCTGTGGCAAGGGGGGCGAGCAGTTCTTC.

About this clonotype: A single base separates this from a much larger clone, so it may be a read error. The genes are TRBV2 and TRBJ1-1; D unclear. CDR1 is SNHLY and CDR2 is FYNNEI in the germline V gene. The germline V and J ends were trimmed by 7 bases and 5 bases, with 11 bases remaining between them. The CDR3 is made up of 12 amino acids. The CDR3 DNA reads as TGTGCCAGCAAAGGTATTTTAACTGAAGCTTTCTTT. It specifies CASKGILTEAFF. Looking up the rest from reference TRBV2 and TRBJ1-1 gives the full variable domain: EPEVTQTPSHQVTQMGQEVILRCVPISNHLYFYWYRQILGQKVEFLVSFYNNEISEKSEIFDDQFSVERPDGSNFTLKIRSTKLEDSAMYFCASKGILTEAFFGQGTRLTVV.

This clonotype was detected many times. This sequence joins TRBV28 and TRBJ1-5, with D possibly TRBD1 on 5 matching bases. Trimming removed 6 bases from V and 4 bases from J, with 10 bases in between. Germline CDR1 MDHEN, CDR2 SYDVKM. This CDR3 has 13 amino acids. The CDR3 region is CASSSRVNQPQHF. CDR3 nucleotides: TGTGCCAGCAGCTCCAGGGTAAATCAGCCCCAGCATTTT.

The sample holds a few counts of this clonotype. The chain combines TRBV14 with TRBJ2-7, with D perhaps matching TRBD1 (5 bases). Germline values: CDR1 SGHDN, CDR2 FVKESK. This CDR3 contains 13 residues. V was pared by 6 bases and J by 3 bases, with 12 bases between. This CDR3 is CASRDNVNYEQYF. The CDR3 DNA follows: TGTGCCAGCAGGGACAACGTCAACTACGAGCAGTACTTC.